This T cell receptor beta chain is drawn from a study of T-cell memory formation after mild COVID-19. This CDR3 has 12 residues. J gave up 13 bases and V 1 base, and 3 bases lay outside the gene matches. Germline CDR1 is SGHAT and CDR2 is FQNNGV. One entry per CDR3 protein, called by TCRdb with MiXCR from the 5' RACE reads. The profile covers 45,000 to 65,000 distinct CDR3 sequences, with 9.3% appearing a single time and 10% to 15% taken by the ten largest. The clonotype comes from an adult woman who had mild COVID-19 (a few samples of this study predate the infection). Cell type and time point are not known. The sequenced material came from PBMCs or a T cell subset sorted from them (not recorded which). The V call is TRBV11-2, the J call TRBJ2-1, with 8 bases fitting TRBD2. Written as DNA, the CDR3 is TGTGCCAGCAGCTTAGCCGGGGGGGGACAGTTCTTC. It is translated as CASSLAGGGQFF.